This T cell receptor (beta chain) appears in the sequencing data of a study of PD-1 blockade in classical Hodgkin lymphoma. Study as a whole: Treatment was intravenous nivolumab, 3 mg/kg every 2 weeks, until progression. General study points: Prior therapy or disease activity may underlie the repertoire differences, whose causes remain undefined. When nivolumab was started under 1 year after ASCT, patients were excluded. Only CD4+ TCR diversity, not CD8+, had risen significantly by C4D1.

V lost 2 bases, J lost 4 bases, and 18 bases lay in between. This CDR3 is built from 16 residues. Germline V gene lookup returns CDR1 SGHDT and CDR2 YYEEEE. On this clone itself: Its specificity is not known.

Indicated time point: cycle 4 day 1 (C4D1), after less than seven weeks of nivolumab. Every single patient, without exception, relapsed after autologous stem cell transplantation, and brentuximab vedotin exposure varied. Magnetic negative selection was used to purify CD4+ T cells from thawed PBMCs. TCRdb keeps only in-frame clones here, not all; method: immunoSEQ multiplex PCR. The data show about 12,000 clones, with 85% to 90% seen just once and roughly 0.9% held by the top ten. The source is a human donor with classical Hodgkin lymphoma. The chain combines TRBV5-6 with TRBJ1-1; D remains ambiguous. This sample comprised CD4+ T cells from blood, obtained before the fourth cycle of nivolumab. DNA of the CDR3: TGTGCCAGCAGCTTCGTTATATTGGGCCGCCGCACTGAAGCTTTCTTT. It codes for CASSFVILGRRTEAFF. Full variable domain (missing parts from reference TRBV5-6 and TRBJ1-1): DAGVTQSPTHLIKTRGQQVTLRCSPKSGHDTVSWYQQALGQGPQFIFQYYEEEERQRGNFPDRFSGHQFPNYSSELNVNALLLGDSALYLCASSFVILGRRTEAFFGQGTRLTVV.